These 29 T cell receptor beta chains were sequenced from one sample in a study of regulatory dendritic cells for organ transplantation. The table came from immunoSEQ multiplex PCR; TCRdb's copy has only in-frame clones and leaves some out. The sample has tens of thousands of clones, over 75% seen once. These receptors have no identified antigens. CFSE-labeled sorted T cells met regulatory or mature dendritic cells for five to six days. Sequenced input: naive CD4+ T cells from blood cultured with dendritic cells. Subset of the sample: CD45RA+ naive T cells. Receptors originate from a human donor in good health.

This clone was recorded only once. V usage is TRBV6-5 and J usage is TRBJ2-7; D ambiguous. V lost 6 bases, J lost 4 bases, and 7 bases lay in between. CDR1 is MNHEY and CDR2 is SVGAGI in the germline V gene. The CDR3 length is 11 residues. In nucleotides, the CDR3 is TGTGCCAGCAGCAATCAATACGAGCAGTACTTC. Its translation: CASSNQYEQYF.

This clone was seen once. V and J are TRBV13 and TRBJ2-3; 8 nucleotides align to TRBD2. In germline, CDR1 is PRHDT, CDR2 FYEKMQ (reference sequence). The V and J ends lost 5 bases and 4 bases, in that order; junction bases with no gene match: 17. The CDR3 sequence is 18 residues long. The CDR3 here is CASSEGSPGLVGSDTQYF. The CDR3 DNA reads as TGTGCCAGCAGCGAAGGGTCCCCGGGACTAGTGGGATCAGATACGCAGTATTTT.

This sequence joins TRBV2 and TRBJ2-5; TRBD2 might be the D (6 bases). Near its end, the DNA agrees better with TRBJ2-7, so the J call may be wrong. Germline V CDR1 and CDR2: SNHLY, FYNNEI. The CDR3 covers 14 residues. The CDR3 region has the DNA TGTGCCAGCAGGGAGGGACGGCAGACCTACGAGCAGTACTTC. This gives the protein CASREGRQTYEQYF.

The chain combines TRBV18 with TRBJ2-2; D may be TRBD1 (6 bases). CDR1 is KGHSH and CDR2 is LQKENI in the germline V gene. The length of the CDR3 is 15 residues. V lost 6 bases and J lost 6, with 17 bases in between. For the CDR3, the DNA is TGTGCCAGCTCCCCCAGGACAGCGGTACCCGGGGAGCTGTTTTTT. Its protein is CASSPRTAVPGELFF.

This clone was picked up a small number of times. The chain joins TRBV2 to TRBJ1-1; the D is unclear. Germline CDR1 is SNHLY and CDR2 is FYNNEI. The length of the CDR3 is 13 residues. Trimming took off 2 bases at V and 5 bases at J, with 9 bases between the two ends. This CDR3 reads CASSEFLRTEAFF. CDR3 nucleotide sequence: TGTGCCAGCAGTGAATTTCTGAGGACTGAAGCTTTCTTT. The full variable domain, in which reference TRBV2 and TRBJ1-1 provide the parts outside the CDR3, is EPEVTQTPSHQVTQMGQEVILRCVPISNHLYFYWYRQILGQKVEFLVSFYNNEISEKSEIFDDQFSVERPDGSNFTLKIRSTKLEDSAMYFCASSEFLRTEAFFGQGTRLTVV.

This clone was observed a few times. This chain connects TRBV18 to TRBJ1-2; D is unclear. Germline CDR1 KGHSH, CDR2 LQKENI. The CDR3 contains 14 residues. Between the trimmed V and J ends, which lost 0 bases and 4 bases, there was a span of 9 bases. CDR3 in amino acids: CASSPPEGSYGYTF. In DNA, the CDR3 is TGTGCCAGCTCACCACCAGAAGGGTCCTATGGCTACACCTTC.

The V and J genes are TRBV11-2 and TRBJ2-7; 7 bases fit TRBD1. CDR1 is SGHAT and CDR2 is FQNNGV in the germline V gene. The CDR3 has 16 amino acids. The J segment lost 2 bases and the V segment lost 5 bases, leaving 12 bases of the junction unmatched. CDR3 DNA sequence: TGTGCCAGCAGCATACTCCAACAGGGGCATCCCTACGAGCAGTACTTC. Translating it yields CASSILQQGHPYEQYF.

The chain has TRBV28 and TRBJ1-1; D is ambiguous. V lost 10 bases, J lost 3 bases, and 12 bases lay in between. The germline V gene encodes CDR1 MDHEN and CDR2 SYDVKM. The CDR3 is 12 amino acids. The CDR3 nucleotides are TGTGCCACCCATACCGGGGACACTGAAGCTTTCTTT. Translating it yields CATHTGDTEAFF.

The chain carries TRBV5-1 and TRBJ1-5; 7 positions match TRBD1. From germline, CDR1 is SGHRS and CDR2 YFSETQ. J was trimmed by 4 bases and V by 1 base; bases with no gene match: 5. The CDR3 sequence is 15 residues long. The CDR3 here is CASSLSSGGNQPQHF. The CDR3 nucleotides are TGCGCCAGCAGCTTGTCCTCAGGGGGTAATCAGCCCCAGCATTTT.

The genes are TRBV27 and TRBJ1-5, with a possible D match to TRBD1 (6 bases). The CDR3 runs 15 residues. V lost 2 bases to trimming and J lost 0 bases, with 8 bases between them. Germline lookup yields CDR1 MNHEY and CDR2 SMNVEV (reference sequence). CDR3 nucleotides: TGTGCCAGCAGTTTAGGGGGCTATAGCAATCAGCCCCAGCATTTT. This encodes CASSLGGYSNQPQHF.

The chain couples TRBV7-2 to TRBJ1-1; the D is unclear. The V gene lost 1 base and the J gene lost 4 bases, with 13 bases spanning the gap. The CDR3 sequence is 15 residues long. Per the germline V gene, CDR1 is SGHTA and CDR2 is FQGNSA. DNA of the CDR3: TGTGCCAGCAGCTTAGGCGGAGGAATAACCACTGAAGCTTTCTTT. Residues: CASSLGGGITTEAFF.

The CDR3 region is CASRAAGQGYNEQFF. The CDR3 region has the DNA TGCGCCAGCAGGGCGGCGGGACAGGGATACAATGAGCAGTTCTTC. This chain joins TRBV5-1 and TRBJ2-1; TRBD1 aligns across 9 bases. With 5 bases clipped from V and 4 bases from J, the junction kept 7 bases outside the gene matches. This CDR3 is 15 amino acids long. Germline-derived CDR1 and CDR2 are SGHRS and YFSETQ.

This clone was seen more than once but under ten times. The CDR3 sequence: CASSRTGRSEAFF. In DNA form, the CDR3 reads TGTGCCAGCAGTAGGACAGGCCGGTCTGAAGCTTTCTTT. This chain uses TRBV2 with TRBJ1-1; 7 positions agree with TRBD1. CDR1 and CDR2 (germline): SNHLY, FYNNEI. The length of the CDR3 is 13 residues. After removal of 5 bases from V and 6 bases from J, the junction contained 6 bases not matched to a gene. The variable domain in full, completed from reference TRBV2 and TRBJ1-1, reads EPEVTQTPSHQVTQMGQEVILRCVPISNHLYFYWYRQILGQKVEFLVSFYNNEISEKSEIFDDQFSVERPDGSNFTLKIRSTKLEDSAMYFCASSRTGRSEAFFGQGTRLTVV.

This chain uses TRBV7-3 with TRBJ2-5; TRBD2 matches at 10 bases. Germline values: CDR1 SGHTA, CDR2 FQGTGA. This CDR3 region has 13 residues. V lost 6 bases to trimming and J lost 5 bases; unmatched junction nucleotides: 3. The CDR3 reads CASRGLARETQYF. The CDR3 region has the DNA TGTGCCAGCAGGGGACTAGCGCGGGAGACCCAGTACTTC.

V and J are TRBV7-9 and TRBJ2-2; D possibly corresponds to TRBD1 (5 bases). With 5 bases removed from V and 1 base from J, the gap between germline ends came to 17 bases. This CDR3 comprises 17 residues. Per the germline V gene, CDR1 is SEHNR and CDR2 is FQNEAQ (reference sequence). The DNA for the CDR3 is TGTGCCAGCAGCGACGACAGAGACGCTCAGAACACCGGGGAGCTGTTTTTT. Its translation: CASSDDRDAQNTGELFF.

The V call is TRBV11-2, the J call TRBJ2-3; 11 bases are a match to TRBD2. Germline V lookup: CDR1 SGHAT, CDR2 FQNNGV. The V gene end was trimmed by 0 bases and the J gene end by 9 bases; junction bases not matched to a gene: 8. The CDR3 totals 16 residues. The CDR3 bases are TGTGCCAGCAGCTTAGATTTAGCGGGGGGGCCTGCAACGCAGTATTTT. Amino acids: CASSLDLAGGPATQYF.

The J gene is TRBJ1-4, the V gene TRBV7-9; TRBD1 aligns across 9 bases. This CDR3 is 14 amino acids long. J was trimmed by 7 bases and V by 5 bases; bases with no gene match: 5. Germline assignment: CDR1 SEHNR and CDR2 FQNEAQ (reference sequence). The CDR3, as DNA: TGTGCCAGCAGCACACAGGGGGCGAGTGAAAAACTGTTTTTT. It specifies CASSTQGASEKLFF.

The rearrangement links TRBV6-1 to TRBJ1-4; TRBD1 is a possible D gene (5 bases). The CDR3 runs 15 residues. Germline V gives CDR1 MNHNS, CDR2 SASEGT. V was pared by 2 bases and J by 4 bases, with 11 bases between. The CDR3 bases are TGTGCCAGCAGTGAAACAGGTGGAAGTAATGAAAAACTGTTTTTT. Amino acid sequence: CASSETGGSNEKLFF.

The CDR3 loop reads CASSVSGSNEQYF. DNA for the CDR3: TGTGCCAGCAGCGTATCGGGGTCGAACGAGCAGTACTTC. V usage is TRBV9 and J usage is TRBJ2-7; D is perhaps TRBD2 (5 bases). The CDR3 is made up of 13 amino acids. Trimming took 1 base from V and 5 from J, leaving 10 bases between them. Germline CDR1 reads SGDLS; CDR2 reads YYNGEE. The entire variable domain, with the rest obtained from reference TRBV9 and TRBJ2-7, is as follows: DSGVTQTPKHLITATGQRVTLRCSPRSGDLSVYWYQQSLDQGLQFLIQYYNGEERAKGNILERFSAQQFPDLHSELNLSSLELGDSALYFCASSVSGSNEQYFGPGTRLTVT.

A word on this clone: Germline and junction disagree at one end, which may indicate a read error. This rearrangement joins TRBV7-7 to TRBJ2-7; D may be TRBD1 or TRBD2 (6 bases each). The length of the CDR3 is 14 residues. Per the germline V gene, CDR1 is SSHAT and CDR2 is FNYEAQ (reference sequence). The CDR3 region is CASSPGVGTYEQYF. The CDR3, as DNA: TGTGCTAGCAGCCCGGGGGTAGGGACATACGAGCAGTACTTC.

The chain has TRBV6-5 and TRBJ2-7; TRBD1 matches 9 bases. Germline V gene sequence: CDR1 MNHEY, CDR2 SVGAGI. The CDR3 length is 15 residues. Germline trimming cut 0 bases from V and 4 bases from J; bases unmatched to any gene: 4. For the CDR3, the DNA is TGTGCCAGCAGTTACTCCGGGACAGGGTTATACGAGCAGTACTTC. Its translation: CASSYSGTGLYEQYF.

The chain combines TRBV15 with TRBJ2-1; D is ambiguous. The CDR3 is made up of 13 amino acids. CDR1 and CDR2 (germline): LNHNV, YYDKDF (reference sequence). V gave up 3 bases and J gave up 4 bases, with 7 bases separating them. Written as DNA, the CDR3 is TGTGCCACCAGCAGTCGTAGGTACAATGAGCAGTTCTTC. This translates into CATSSRRYNEQFF.

This clone was seen a single time. V is TRBV20-1 and J is TRBJ2-3; D may be TRBD2 (5 bases). V lost 8 bases and J lost 4, with 10 bases in between. Per germline, CDR1 DFQATT and CDR2 SNEGSKA (reference sequence). CDR3 length: 11 amino acids. CDR3 sequence (DNA): TGCAGTATAGAGAGGGCAGATACGCAGTATTTT. This codes for CSIERADTQYF.

This rearrangement joins TRBV30 to TRBJ1-3; TRBD1 agrees at 8 bases. Germline CDR1 reads GTSNPN; CDR2 reads SVGIG (reference sequence). The CDR3 consists of 17 residues. The V segment lost 4 bases and the J segment 1 base; nucleotides outside the gene matches: 12. The CDR3 nucleotides are TGTGCCTGGATGAGAGGACAGGGAAAGGTATCTGGAAACACCATATATTTT. Its protein product is CAWMRGQGKVSGNTIYF.

The rearrangement joins TRBV6-1 to TRBJ1-2; D gene unclear. Germline V gene data show CDR1 as MNHNS and CDR2 as SASEGT. The CDR3 covers 14 residues. The V end was cut by 2 bases, the J end by 4 bases, with 11 bases between. The CDR3 DNA reads as TGTGCCAGCAGTGAACCCGAAGCGACCTATGGCTACACCTTC. This sequence encodes CASSEPEATYGYTF.

The rearrangement links TRBV28 to TRBJ1-1, with 11 bases identical to TRBD1. Per the germline V gene, CDR1 is MDHEN and CDR2 is SYDVKM. This CDR3 spans 12 amino acids. The V and J ends lost 2 bases and 10 bases, in that order; junction bases with no gene match: 0. The CDR3 DNA reads TGTGCCAGCAGTTTAGGGACAGGGGGAGCTTTCTTT. This translates into CASSLGTGGAFF.

The chain joins TRBV10-3 to TRBJ2-7, with D hard to call. This CDR3 spans 15 amino acids. V was cut by 3 bases and J by 0 bases, with 12 bases left in between. Germline V CDR1 and CDR2: ENHRY, SYGVKD. CDR3 loop: CAISERQRSSYEQYF. CDR3 in DNA: TGTGCCATCAGTGAAAGGCAGAGGAGCTCCTACGAGCAGTACTTC.

The V call is TRBV10-2, the J call TRBJ2-7; tentatively, D is TRBD2 (5 bases). There are 11 residues in the CDR3. From germline, CDR1 is WSHSY and CDR2 SAAADI. With 6 bases removed from V and 5 bases from J, the gap between germline ends came to 8 bases. The CDR3 here is CASRAGDEQYF. In nucleotides, the CDR3 is TGCGCCAGCAGGGCCGGGGACGAGCAGTACTTC.

This sequence joins TRBV5-6 and TRBJ1-6; D remains unclear. Germline lookup yields CDR1 SGHDT and CDR2 YYEEEE. The V gene lost 1 base and the J gene lost 8 bases, with 7 bases spanning the gap. CDR3 length: 13 amino acids. The chain's CDR3 is CASSLIRYSPLHF. The CDR3 coding sequence is TGTGCCAGCAGCTTGATTCGGTATTCACCCCTCCACTTT.